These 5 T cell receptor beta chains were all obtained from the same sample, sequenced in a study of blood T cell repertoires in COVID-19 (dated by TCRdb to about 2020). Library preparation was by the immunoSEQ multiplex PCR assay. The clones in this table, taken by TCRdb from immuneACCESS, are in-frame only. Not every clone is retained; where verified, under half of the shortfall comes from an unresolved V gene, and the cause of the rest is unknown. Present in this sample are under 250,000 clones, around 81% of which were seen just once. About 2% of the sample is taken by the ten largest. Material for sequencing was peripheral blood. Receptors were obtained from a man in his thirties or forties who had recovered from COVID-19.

The CDR3 nucleotides read TGTGCCAGCAGCTTAGGACAGGGGGAGACCCAGTACTTC. Its translation: CASSLGQGETQYF. This chain uses TRBV11-2 with TRBJ2-5, with 8 bases that match TRBD1. The CDR3 is 13 residues long. The J segment lost 5 bases and the V segment lost 1 base, leaving 0 bases of the junction unmatched. CDR1 SGHAT and CDR2 FQNNGV come from the germline V gene.

CDR3 bases: TGTGCCAGCGCGACAGGGGAAGACTACGAGCAGTACGTC. Residues: CASATGEDYEQYV. The chain links TRBV18 to TRBJ2-7, with 8 bases that match TRBD1. Germline CDR1 reads KGHSH; CDR2 reads LQKENI. The CDR3 contains 13 residues. V trimming: 8 bases; J trimming: 3 bases; junction bases outside the gene matches: 6.

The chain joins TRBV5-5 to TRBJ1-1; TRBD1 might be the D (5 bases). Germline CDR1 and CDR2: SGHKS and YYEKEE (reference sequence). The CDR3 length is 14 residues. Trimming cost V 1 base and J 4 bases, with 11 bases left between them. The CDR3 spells CASSLQGRSTEAFF. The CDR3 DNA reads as TGTGCCAGCAGCTTGCAGGGAAGGAGCACTGAAGCTTTCTTT.

CDR3 DNA: TGTGCCAGCAGTTTTGAGAGGGCTGGTTATGGCTACACCTTC. Amino acid sequence: CASSFERAGYGYTF. The chain employs TRBV28 and TRBJ1-2; D is unclear. Germline V gives CDR1 MDHEN, CDR2 SYDVKM. CDR3 length: 14 amino acids. Trimming stripped 3 bases from V and 5 bases from J, with 13 bases between.

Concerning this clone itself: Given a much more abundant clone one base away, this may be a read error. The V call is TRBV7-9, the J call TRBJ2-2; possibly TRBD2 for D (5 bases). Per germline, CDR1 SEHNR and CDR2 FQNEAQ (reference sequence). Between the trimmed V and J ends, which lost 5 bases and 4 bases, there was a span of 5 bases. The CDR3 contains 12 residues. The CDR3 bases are TGTGCCAGCAGCCGGGGCACCGGGGAGCTGTTTTTT. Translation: CASSRGTGELFF.